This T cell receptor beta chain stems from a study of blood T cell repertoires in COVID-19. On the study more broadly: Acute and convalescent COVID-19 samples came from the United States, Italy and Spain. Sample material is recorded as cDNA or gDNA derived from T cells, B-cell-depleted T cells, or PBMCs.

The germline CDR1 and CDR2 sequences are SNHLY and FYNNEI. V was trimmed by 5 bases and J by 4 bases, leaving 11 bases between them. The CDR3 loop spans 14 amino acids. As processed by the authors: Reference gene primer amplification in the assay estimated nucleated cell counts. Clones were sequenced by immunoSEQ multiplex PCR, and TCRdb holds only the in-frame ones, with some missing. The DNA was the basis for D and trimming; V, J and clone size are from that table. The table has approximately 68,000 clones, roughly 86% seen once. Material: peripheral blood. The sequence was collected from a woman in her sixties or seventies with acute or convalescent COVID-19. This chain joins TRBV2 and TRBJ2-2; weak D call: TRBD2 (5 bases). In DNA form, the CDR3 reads TGTGCCAGCAGTAAAGACTATTCCACCGGGGAGCTGTTTTTT. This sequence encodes CASSKDYSTGELFF.